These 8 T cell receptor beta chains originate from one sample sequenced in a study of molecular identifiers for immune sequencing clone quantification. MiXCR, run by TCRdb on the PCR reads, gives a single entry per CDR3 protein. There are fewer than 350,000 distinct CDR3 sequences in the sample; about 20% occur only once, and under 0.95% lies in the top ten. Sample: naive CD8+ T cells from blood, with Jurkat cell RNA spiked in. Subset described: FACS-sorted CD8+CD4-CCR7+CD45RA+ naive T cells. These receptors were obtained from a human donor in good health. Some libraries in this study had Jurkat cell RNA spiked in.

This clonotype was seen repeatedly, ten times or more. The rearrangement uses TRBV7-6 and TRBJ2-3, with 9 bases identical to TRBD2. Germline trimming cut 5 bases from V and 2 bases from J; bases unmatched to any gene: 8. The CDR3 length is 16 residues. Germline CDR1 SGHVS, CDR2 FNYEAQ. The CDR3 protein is CASSHRTSAYTDTQYF. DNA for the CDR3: TGTGCCAGCAGCCACCGGACTAGCGCCTACACAGATACGCAGTATTTT.

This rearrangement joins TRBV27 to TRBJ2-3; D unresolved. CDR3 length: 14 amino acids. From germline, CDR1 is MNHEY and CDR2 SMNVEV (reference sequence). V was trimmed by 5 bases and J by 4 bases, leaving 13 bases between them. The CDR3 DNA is TGTGCCAGCAGTAGCCTTTTGGGCGCAGATACGCAGTATTTT. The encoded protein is CASSSLLGADTQYF.

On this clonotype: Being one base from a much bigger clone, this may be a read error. The CDR3 here is CASTPGSLSSTDTQYF. The CDR3, as DNA: TGTGCCAGCACGCCAGGGAGTCTTTCCTCCACAGATACGCAGTATTTT. V gene TRBV12-3 or TRBV12-4 combines with J gene TRBJ2-3, with D perhaps matching TRBD1 or TRBD2 (5 bases each). This CDR3 is 16 amino acids long. The germline V and J ends were trimmed by 7 bases and 2 bases, with 19 bases remaining between them.

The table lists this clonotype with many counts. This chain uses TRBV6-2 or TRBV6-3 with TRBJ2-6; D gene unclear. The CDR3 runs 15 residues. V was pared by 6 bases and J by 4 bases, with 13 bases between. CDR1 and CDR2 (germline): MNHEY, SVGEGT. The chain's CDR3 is CASSTDKAGANVLTF. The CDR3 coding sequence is TGTGCCAGCAGCACTGACAAGGCCGGGGCCAACGTCCTGACTTTC.

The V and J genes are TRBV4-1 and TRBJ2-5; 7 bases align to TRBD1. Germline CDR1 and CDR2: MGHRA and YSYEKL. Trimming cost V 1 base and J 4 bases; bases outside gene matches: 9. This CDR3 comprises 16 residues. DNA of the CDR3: TGCGCCAGCAGCCAAGTTTCAAACAGGGGTGGAGAGACCCAGTACTTC. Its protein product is CASSQVSNRGGETQYF.

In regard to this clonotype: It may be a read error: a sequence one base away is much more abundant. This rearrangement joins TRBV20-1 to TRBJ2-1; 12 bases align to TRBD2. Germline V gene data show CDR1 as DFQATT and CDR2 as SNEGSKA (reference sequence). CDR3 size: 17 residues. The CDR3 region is CSASGLAGTTSCNEQFF. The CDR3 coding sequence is TGCAGTGCCTCCGGACTAGCGGGGACTACCTCCTGCAATGAGCAGTTCTTC.

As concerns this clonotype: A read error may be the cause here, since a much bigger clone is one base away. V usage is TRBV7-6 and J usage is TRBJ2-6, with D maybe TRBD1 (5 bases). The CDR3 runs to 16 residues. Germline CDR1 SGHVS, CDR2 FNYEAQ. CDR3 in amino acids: CASSLVMGTGANILTF. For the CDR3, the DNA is TGTGCCAGCAGCTTAGTTATGGGCACTGGGGCCAACATCCTGACTTTC.

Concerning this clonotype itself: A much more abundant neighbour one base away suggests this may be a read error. CDR3 residues: CASSLKQRMNTEALF. CDR3 nucleotides: TGCGCCAGCAGCCTAAAACAGAGAATGAACACTGAAGCTCTCTTT. This rearrangement joins TRBV4-3 to TRBJ1-1; D is undetermined. CDR3 length: 15 residues. Germline V gene sequence: CDR1 LGHNA, CDR2 YSLEER.